The 19 T cell receptor beta chains below all came from one sample that was sequenced in a study of T cells after yellow fever vaccination. TCRdb re-analysed the 5' RACE reads in MiXCR, keeping a single row per CDR3 protein. The data contain 450,000 to 600,000 distinct CDR3 sequences, 13% of them singletons. The input for sequencing was PBMCs, taken on the day of the yellow fever booster vaccination. These TCRs come from a man in his thirties or forties who received the YFV17D yellow fever vaccine.

This clonotype was detected ten times or more. The chain uses TRBV18 and TRBJ2-7; a weak D match, TRBD2 (5 bases). The V end lost 6 bases, the J end lost 0 bases, and 6 bases lay between the germline ends. Germline CDR1 is KGHSH and CDR2 is LQKENI. The CDR3 contains 12 residues. The CDR3 nucleotides are TGTGCCAGCTCGACTACCTCCTACGAGCAGTACTTC. Its protein is CASSTTSYEQYF.

This chain joins TRBV12-3 or TRBV12-4 and TRBJ2-3; D may be TRBD2 (5 bases). The CDR3 is 14 residues long. Trimming cost V 1 base and J 2 bases, with 7 bases left between them. DNA for the CDR3: TGTGCCAGCAGTTTAGACGGGATCACAGATACGCAGTATTTT. This encodes CASSLDGITDTQYF.

Ten or more counts support this clonotype. This sequence joins TRBV28 and TRBJ2-1; D is unresolved. The V and J ends lost 10 bases and 3 bases respectively, with 13 bases between them. The CDR3 covers 13 residues. Germline V gene lookup returns CDR1 MDHEN and CDR2 SYDVKM. CDR3 region: CATNGPLYNEQFF. The CDR3 DNA reads as TGTGCCACTAATGGACCGCTCTACAATGAGCAGTTCTTC.

The rearrangement uses TRBV14 and TRBJ2-7; D could derive from TRBD1 or TRBD2 (5 bases each). The CDR3 contains 14 residues. V lost 1 base and J 3 bases, leaving 10 bases between the germline ends. CDR1 is SGHDN and CDR2 is FVKESK in the germline V gene. CDR3 amino acids: CASSQVGERYEQYF. DNA of the CDR3: TGTGCCAGCAGCCAAGTGGGGGAACGCTACGAGCAGTACTTC.

The rearrangement uses TRBV5-1 and TRBJ2-1, with D tentatively TRBD2 (6 bases). The CDR3 is made up of 15 amino acids. Trimming removed 1 base at V and 5 bases at J, with 13 bases between. Germline CDR1 is SGHRS and CDR2 is YFSETQ. The CDR3 is CASSLLSGSNNEQFF. CDR3 sequence (DNA): TGCGCCAGCAGCTTGCTTTCCGGGAGCAACAATGAGCAGTTCTTC.

This clonotype was counted at least ten times. This chain links TRBV5-1 with TRBJ2-3, with TRBD2 matching 14 bases. The CDR3 covers 16 residues. V shed 4 bases and J 6 bases; nucleotides not matched to a gene: 7. Germline CDR1 and CDR2: SGHRS and YFSETQ. CDR3 amino acids: CASSIGTSGRSDTQYF. CDR3 nucleotides: TGCGCCAGCAGCATCGGGACTAGCGGGAGATCGGATACGCAGTATTTT.

This clonotype has a handful of counts. This chain connects TRBV9 to TRBJ2-2; D uncertain. The germline CDR1 and CDR2 sequences are SGDLS and YYNGEE. This CDR3 is 13 amino acids long. The V end lost 3 bases, the J end lost 7 bases, and 10 bases lay between the germline ends. CDR3 sequence (DNA): TGTGCCAGCAGCGCCGCCCTCTTCGGGGAGCTGTTTTTT. As protein: CASSAALFGELFF.

CDR3 amino acids: CASSLALGTEAFF. CDR3 DNA: TGTGCCAGCAGCTTGGCCCTAGGCACTGAAGCTTTCTTT. The chain combines TRBV5-6 with TRBJ1-1, with unresolved D. The CDR3 extends over 13 amino acids. CDR1 SGHDT and CDR2 YYEEEE come from the germline V gene. Trimming took off 0 bases at V and 4 bases at J, with 7 bases between the two ends.

The chain recombines TRBV27 with TRBJ1-5; possibly TRBD1 for D (5 bases). This CDR3 is built from 14 residues. The V gene's germline CDR1 is MNHEY and CDR2 SMNVEV (reference sequence). The V gene lost 5 bases and the J gene lost 4 bases, with 12 bases spanning the gap. CDR3 coding DNA: TGTGCCAGCAGTATGGGACTCCCTAATCAGCCCCAGCATTTT. This encodes CASSMGLPNQPQHF.

The table lists this clonotype with a few counts. V usage is TRBV19 and J usage is TRBJ1-5; no firm D call. V was trimmed by 7 bases and J by 2 bases, leaving 9 bases between them. Germline values: CDR1 LNHDA, CDR2 SQIVND (reference sequence). This CDR3 comprises 13 residues. The CDR3 sequence: CASNLDGNQPQHF. In DNA form, the CDR3 reads TGTGCCAGTAATTTAGATGGCAATCAGCCCCAGCATTTT. The whole variable domain, filled in from reference TRBV19 and TRBJ1-5, reads DGGITQSPKYLFRKEGQNVTLSCEQNLNHDAMYWYRQDPGQGLRLIYYSQIVNDFQKGDIAEGYSVSREKKESFPLTVTSAQKNPTAFYLCASNLDGNQPQHFGDGTRLSIL.

This clonotype was detected a few times. The gene calls are TRBV5-1 and TRBJ2-5; 8 nucleotides match TRBD1. The trim removed 4 bases at V and 0 bases at J, leaving 11 bases unmatched. This CDR3 comprises 17 residues. Germline lookup yields CDR1 SGHRS and CDR2 YFSETQ. Written as DNA, the CDR3 is TGCGCCAGCAGCCCCAGGGGGCGCCCATGGTACCAAGAGACCCAGTACTTC. It is translated as CASSPRGRPWYQETQYF.

This clonotype was seen a handful of times. The V gene is TRBV12-3 or TRBV12-4, the J gene TRBJ2-5; D remains ambiguous. V was clipped by 8 bases and J by 2 bases, with 9 bases between them. This CDR3 region has 12 residues. The CDR3 protein is CASRGFQETQYF. As DNA, the CDR3 is TGTGCCAGCCGCGGTTTTCAAGAGACCCAGTACTTC.

This clonotype was counted many times. This chain links TRBV6-5 with TRBJ1-6; D is perhaps TRBD1 (5 bases). V was cut by 4 bases and J by 5 bases, with 12 bases left in between. This CDR3 contains 15 residues. Germline V lookup: CDR1 MNHEY, CDR2 SVGAGI. CDR3 sequence (DNA): TGTGCCAGCAGTTGGGACGGGGTGAATAATTCACCCCTCCACTTT. Its translation is CASSWDGVNNSPLHF.

This clonotype was detected many times. The J gene is TRBJ1-3, the V gene TRBV12-3 or TRBV12-4, with D hard to call. This CDR3 has 14 residues. The ends were cut back, 7 bases at V and 0 bases at J, with 10 bases in the middle. The CDR3 reads CASTRGSSGNTIYF. CDR3 bases: TGTGCCAGCACTCGAGGGAGCTCTGGAAACACCATATATTTT.

There are a few counts of this clonotype. The genes are TRBV4-3 and TRBJ2-1; D is unclear. V lost 8 bases to trimming and J lost 4 bases, with 9 bases between them. This CDR3 has 12 amino acids. CDR1 is LGHNA, CDR2 YSLEER, per germline. CDR3: CASGMRYNEQFF. The CDR3 DNA is TGCGCCAGCGGTATGAGGTACAATGAGCAGTTCTTC.

This sequence joins TRBV20-1 and TRBJ1-4, with 7 bases identical to TRBD1. The germline V gene has CDR1 DFQATT and CDR2 SNEGSKA (reference sequence). This CDR3 has 15 amino acids. J lost 2 bases, V lost 6 bases, and 9 bases had no gene match. DNA of the CDR3: TGCAGTGCCCGGGGGCAGGGGGACACTAATGAAAAACTGTTTTTT. Translated: CSARGQGDTNEKLFF.

This sequence joins TRBV29-1 and TRBJ2-3; 7 bases match TRBD1. Germline assignment: CDR1 SQVTM and CDR2 ANQGSEA. Trimming took 7 bases from V and 0 from J; bases not matched to a gene: 10. The CDR3 covers 15 residues. The CDR3 DNA reads TGCAGCGCTACCGGGACAGCTACTAGCACAGATACGCAGTATTTT. It is translated as CSATGTATSTDTQYF.

This clonotype was recorded a few times. CDR3 in DNA: TGTGCCAGTAGTATCACGACAGAACCTTACCCCTACGAGCAGTACTTC. This encodes CASSITTEPYPYEQYF. This chain uses TRBV19 with TRBJ2-7, with D tentatively TRBD1 (5 bases). The CDR3 runs 16 residues. The V gene's germline CDR1 is LNHDA and CDR2 SQIVND (reference sequence). V lost 3 bases, J lost 2 bases, and 17 bases lay in between.

The chain is built from TRBV11-2 and TRBJ2-2; TRBD1 might be the D (6 bases). V was cut by 0 bases and J by 5 bases, with 16 bases left in between. The V gene's germline CDR1 is SGHAT and CDR2 FQNNGV. The CDR3 is 17 residues long. Written as DNA, the CDR3 is TGTGCCAGCAGCTTAGATCCACAGTCGAGGGGGACCGGGGAGCTGTTTTTT. This sequence encodes CASSLDPQSRGTGELFF.